This TCR beta chain is drawn from a study of T-cell reconstitution after alpha-beta-depleted transplantation in children. Germline CDR1 is DFQATT and CDR2 is SNEGSKA (reference sequence). The CDR3 extends over 13 amino acids. V lost 3 bases to trimming and J lost 0 bases, with 8 bases between them. Using unique molecular identifiers, the investigators prepared the TCRbeta library. TCRdb independently ran MiXCR on the PCR reads; one entry per CDR3 protein. Seen here are nearly 400,000 distinct CDR3 sequences, approximately 20% observed once, and the top ten hold 3% to 4%. Many counts were recorded for this clonotype.

This receptor was taken from a human donor who donated a stem cell graft to a child with acute myeloid leukemia. The J gene is TRBJ1-1, the V gene TRBV20-1, with no clear D. This specimen was PBMCs from the stem cell graft donor, taken from the stem cell graft. CDR3 nucleotides: TGCAGTGCTAGGGGTCAAATGAACACTGAAGCTTTCTTT. It codes for CSARGQMNTEAFF.